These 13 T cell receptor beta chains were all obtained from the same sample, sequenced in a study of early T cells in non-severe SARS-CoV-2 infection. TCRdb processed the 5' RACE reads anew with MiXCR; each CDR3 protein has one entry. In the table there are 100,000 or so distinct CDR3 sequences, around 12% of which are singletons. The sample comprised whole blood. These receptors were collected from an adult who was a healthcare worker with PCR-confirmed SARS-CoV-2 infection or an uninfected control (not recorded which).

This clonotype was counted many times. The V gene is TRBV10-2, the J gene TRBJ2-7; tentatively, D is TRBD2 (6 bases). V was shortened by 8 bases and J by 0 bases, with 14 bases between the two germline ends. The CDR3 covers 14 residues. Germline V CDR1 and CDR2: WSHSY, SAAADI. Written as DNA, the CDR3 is TGCGCCAGCCGGGGGACGACAATCTCCTACGAGCAGTACTTC. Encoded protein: CASRGTTISYEQYF.

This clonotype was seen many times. In DNA form, the CDR3 reads TGCAGTGCTCCCACGAACAGGGAGAACACTGAAGCTTTCTTT. This gives the protein CSAPTNRENTEAFF. The rearrangement joins TRBV20-1 to TRBJ1-1; tentatively, D is TRBD1 (6 bases). There are 14 residues in the CDR3. Germline V gene lookup returns CDR1 DFQATT and CDR2 SNEGSKA (reference sequence). V lost 5 bases and J 1 base, leaving 14 bases between the germline ends.

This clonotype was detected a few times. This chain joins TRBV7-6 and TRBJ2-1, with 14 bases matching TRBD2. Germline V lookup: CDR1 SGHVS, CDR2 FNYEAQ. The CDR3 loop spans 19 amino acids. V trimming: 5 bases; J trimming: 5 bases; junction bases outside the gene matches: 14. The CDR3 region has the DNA TGTGCCAGCAGCATGACTAGCGGGAGGGCCCCAGAGGCGGACAATGAGCAGTTCTTC. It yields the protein CASSMTSGRAPEADNEQFF. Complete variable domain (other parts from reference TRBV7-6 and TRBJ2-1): GAGVSQSPRYKVTKRGQDVALRCDPISGHVSLYWYRQALGQGPEFLTYFNYEAQQDKSGLPNDRFSAERPEGSISTLTIQRTEQRDSAMYRCASSMTSGRAPEADNEQFFGPGTRLTVL.

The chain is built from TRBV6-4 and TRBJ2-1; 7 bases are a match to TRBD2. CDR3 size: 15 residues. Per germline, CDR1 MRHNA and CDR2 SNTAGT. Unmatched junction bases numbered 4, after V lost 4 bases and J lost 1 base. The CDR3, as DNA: TGTGCCAGCAGTGTAATTAGCGGGTCCTACAATGAGCAGTTCTTC. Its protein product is CASSVISGSYNEQFF.

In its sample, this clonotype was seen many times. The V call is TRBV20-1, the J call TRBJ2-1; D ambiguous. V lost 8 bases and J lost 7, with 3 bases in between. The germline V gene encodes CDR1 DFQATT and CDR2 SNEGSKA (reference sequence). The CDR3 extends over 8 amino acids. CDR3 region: CSLNEQFF. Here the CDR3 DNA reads TGCAGTCTGAATGAGCAGTTCTTC.

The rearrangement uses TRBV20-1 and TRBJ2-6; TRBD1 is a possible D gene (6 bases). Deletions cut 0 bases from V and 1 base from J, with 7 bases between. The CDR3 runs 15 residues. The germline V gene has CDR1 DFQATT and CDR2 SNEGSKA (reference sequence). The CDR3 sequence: CSAREGASGANVLTF. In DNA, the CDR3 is TGCAGTGCTAGAGAGGGGGCTTCTGGGGCCAACGTCCTGACTTTC.

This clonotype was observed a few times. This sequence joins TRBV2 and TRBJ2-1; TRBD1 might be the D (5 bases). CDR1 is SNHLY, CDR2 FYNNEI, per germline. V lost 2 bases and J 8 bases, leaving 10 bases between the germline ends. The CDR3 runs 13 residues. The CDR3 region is CASSERQTYEQFF. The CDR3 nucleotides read TGTGCCAGCAGTGAAAGACAGACCTATGAGCAGTTCTTC.

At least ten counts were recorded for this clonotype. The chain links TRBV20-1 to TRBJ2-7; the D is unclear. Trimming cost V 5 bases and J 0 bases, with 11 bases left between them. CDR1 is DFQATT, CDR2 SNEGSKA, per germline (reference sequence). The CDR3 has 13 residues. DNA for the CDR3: TGCAGTGCTCCAGTCCTCAGCTCCTACGAGCAGTACTTC. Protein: CSAPVLSSYEQYF.

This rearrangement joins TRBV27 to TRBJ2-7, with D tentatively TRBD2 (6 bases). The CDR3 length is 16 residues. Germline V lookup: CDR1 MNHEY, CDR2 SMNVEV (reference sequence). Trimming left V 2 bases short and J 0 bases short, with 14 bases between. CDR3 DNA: TGTGCCAGCAGTTTACGGGCGGGAATAGGCTCCTACGAGCAGTACTTC. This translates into CASSLRAGIGSYEQYF.

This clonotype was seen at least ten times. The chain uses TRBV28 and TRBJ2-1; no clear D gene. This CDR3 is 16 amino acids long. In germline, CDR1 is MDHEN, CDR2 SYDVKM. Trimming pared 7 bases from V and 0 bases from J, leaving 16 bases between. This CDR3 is CASTSSTVGSYNEQFF. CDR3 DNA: TGTGCCAGCACCTCCTCCACCGTGGGCTCCTACAATGAGCAGTTCTTC.

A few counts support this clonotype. CDR3 DNA sequence: TGTGCCAGTAGCCACGTGCTGCTAGCGGGGTACAGTGATACGCAGTATTTT. It specifies CASSHVLLAGYSDTQYF. This chain connects TRBV19 to TRBJ2-3; 9 nucleotides line up with TRBD2. V shed 6 bases and J 6 bases; nucleotides not matched to a gene: 16. The CDR3 sequence is 17 residues long. The germline V gene encodes CDR1 LNHDA and CDR2 SQIVND (reference sequence).

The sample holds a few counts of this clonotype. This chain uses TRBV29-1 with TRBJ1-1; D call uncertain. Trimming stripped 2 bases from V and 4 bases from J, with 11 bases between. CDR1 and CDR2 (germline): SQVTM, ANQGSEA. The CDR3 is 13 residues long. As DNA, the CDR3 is TGCAGCGTTGAACGTCGGCTGGCCACTGAAGCTTTCTTT. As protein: CSVERRLATEAFF.

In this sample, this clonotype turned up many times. For the CDR3, the DNA is TGTGCTTCGCGCTCTAGCGGAACAGATACGCAGTATTTT. This gives the protein CASRSSGTDTQYF. V is TRBV19 and J is TRBJ2-3, with 7 nucleotides matching TRBD2. Germline V gives CDR1 LNHDA, CDR2 SQIVND (reference sequence). The CDR3 length is 13 residues.